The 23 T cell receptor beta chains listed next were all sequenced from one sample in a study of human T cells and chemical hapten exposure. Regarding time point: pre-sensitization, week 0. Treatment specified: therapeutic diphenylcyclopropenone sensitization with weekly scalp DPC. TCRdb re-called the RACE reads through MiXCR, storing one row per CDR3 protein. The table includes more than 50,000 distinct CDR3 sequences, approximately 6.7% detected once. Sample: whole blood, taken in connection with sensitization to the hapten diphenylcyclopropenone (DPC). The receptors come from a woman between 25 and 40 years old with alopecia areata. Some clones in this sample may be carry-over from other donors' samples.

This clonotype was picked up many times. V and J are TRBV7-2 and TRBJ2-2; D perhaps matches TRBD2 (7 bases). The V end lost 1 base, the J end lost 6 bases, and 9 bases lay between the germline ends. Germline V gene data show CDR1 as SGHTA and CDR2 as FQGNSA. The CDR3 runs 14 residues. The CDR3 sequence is CASSLGGGPGELFF. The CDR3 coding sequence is TGTGCCAGCAGCTTAGGGGGGGGCCCCGGGGAGCTGTTTTTT.

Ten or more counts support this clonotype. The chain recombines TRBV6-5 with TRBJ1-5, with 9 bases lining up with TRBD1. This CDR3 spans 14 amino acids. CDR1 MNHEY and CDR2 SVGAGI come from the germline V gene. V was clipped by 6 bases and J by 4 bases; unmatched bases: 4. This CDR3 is CASRGTGNNQPQHF. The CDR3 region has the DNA TGTGCCAGCAGAGGGACAGGGAATAATCAGCCCCAGCATTTT.

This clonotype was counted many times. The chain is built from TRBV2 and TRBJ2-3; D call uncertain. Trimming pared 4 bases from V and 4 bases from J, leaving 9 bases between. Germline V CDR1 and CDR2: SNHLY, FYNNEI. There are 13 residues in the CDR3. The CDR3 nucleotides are TGTGCCAGCAGTGTCGGACGAGCAGATACGCAGTATTTT. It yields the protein CASSVGRADTQYF.

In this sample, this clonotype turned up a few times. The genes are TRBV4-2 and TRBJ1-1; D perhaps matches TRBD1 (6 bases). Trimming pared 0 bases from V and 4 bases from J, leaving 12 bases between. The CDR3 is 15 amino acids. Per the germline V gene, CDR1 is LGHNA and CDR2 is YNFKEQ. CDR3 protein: CASSQDRSGATEAFF. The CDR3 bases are TGTGCCAGCAGCCAAGATCGATCAGGGGCCACTGAAGCTTTCTTT.

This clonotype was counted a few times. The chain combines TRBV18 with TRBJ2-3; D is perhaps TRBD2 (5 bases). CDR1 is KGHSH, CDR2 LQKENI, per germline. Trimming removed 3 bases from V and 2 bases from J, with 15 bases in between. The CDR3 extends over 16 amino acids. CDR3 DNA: TGTGCCAGCTCACCGAAAACTAGGCCCATCACAGATACGCAGTATTTT. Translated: CASSPKTRPITDTQYF.

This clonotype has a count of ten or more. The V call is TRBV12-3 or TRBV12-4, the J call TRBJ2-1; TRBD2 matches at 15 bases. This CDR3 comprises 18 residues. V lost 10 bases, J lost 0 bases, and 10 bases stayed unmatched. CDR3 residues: CATSGLAGGASSYNEQFF. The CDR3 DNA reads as TGTGCCACCTCGGGACTAGCGGGGGGCGCAAGCTCCTACAATGAGCAGTTCTTC.

This CDR3 reads CASSLSTLNQPQHF. In DNA form, the CDR3 reads TGTGCCAGCAGTTTATCGACCCTCAATCAGCCCCAGCATTTT. The V and J genes are TRBV27 and TRBJ1-5, with unresolved D. The ends were cut back, 0 bases at V and 3 bases at J, with 6 bases in the middle. Germline-derived CDR1 and CDR2 are MNHEY and SMNVEV (reference sequence). There are 14 residues in the CDR3.

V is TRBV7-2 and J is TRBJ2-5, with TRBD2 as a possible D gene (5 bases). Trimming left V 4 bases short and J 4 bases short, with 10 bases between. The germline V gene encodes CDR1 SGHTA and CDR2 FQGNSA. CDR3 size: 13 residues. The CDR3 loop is CASSSRSGETQYF. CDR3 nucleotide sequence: TGTGCCAGCAGCTCTAGAAGCGGAGAGACCCAGTACTTC.

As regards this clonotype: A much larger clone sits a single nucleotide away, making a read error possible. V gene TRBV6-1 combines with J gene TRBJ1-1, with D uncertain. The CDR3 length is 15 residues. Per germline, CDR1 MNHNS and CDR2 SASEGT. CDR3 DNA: TGTGTCAGCAGTGTCCCCCGGGCAGCTCGATATGAAGCTTTCTTT. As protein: CVSSVPRAARYEAFF.

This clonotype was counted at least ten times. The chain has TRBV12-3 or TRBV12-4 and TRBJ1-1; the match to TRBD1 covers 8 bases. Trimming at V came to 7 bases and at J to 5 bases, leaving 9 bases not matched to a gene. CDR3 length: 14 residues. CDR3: CASTVGQGLTEAFF. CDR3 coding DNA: TGTGCCAGCACCGTAGGACAGGGTCTGACTGAAGCTTTCTTT.

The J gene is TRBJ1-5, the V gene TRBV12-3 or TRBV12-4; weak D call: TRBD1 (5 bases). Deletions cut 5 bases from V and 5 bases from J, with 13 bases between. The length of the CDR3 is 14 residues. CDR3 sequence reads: CASSQYQGDQPQHF. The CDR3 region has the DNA TGTGCCAGCAGTCAGTATCAGGGAGATCAGCCCCAGCATTTT.

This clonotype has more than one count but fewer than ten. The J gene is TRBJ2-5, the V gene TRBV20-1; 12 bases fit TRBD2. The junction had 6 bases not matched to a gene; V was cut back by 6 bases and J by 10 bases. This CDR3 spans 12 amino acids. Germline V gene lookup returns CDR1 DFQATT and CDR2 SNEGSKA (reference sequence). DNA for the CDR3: TGCAGTGCGAGGACTAGCGGGGACTACCAGTACTTC. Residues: CSARTSGDYQYF.

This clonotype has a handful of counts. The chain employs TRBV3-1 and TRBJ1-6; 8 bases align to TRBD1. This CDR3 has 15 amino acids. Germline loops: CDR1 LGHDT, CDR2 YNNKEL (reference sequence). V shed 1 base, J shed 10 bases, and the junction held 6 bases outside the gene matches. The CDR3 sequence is CASSQGDRLYSPLHF. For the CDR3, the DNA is TGTGCCAGCAGCCAAGGGGACAGGCTATACTCACCCCTCCACTTT.

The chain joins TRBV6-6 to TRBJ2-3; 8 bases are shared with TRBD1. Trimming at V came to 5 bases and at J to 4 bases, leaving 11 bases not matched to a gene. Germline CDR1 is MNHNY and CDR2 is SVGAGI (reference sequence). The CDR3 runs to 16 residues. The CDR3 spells CASSKTGQGGSDTQYF. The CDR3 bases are TGTGCCAGCAGTAAGACTGGACAGGGTGGGTCAGATACGCAGTATTTT.

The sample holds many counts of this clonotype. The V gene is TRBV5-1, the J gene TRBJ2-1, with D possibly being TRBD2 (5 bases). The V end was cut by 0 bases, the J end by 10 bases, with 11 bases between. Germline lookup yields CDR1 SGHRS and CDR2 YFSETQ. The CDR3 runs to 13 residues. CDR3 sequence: CASSLDAASEQFF. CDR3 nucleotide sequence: TGCGCCAGCAGCTTGGATGCGGCTAGCGAGCAGTTCTTC.

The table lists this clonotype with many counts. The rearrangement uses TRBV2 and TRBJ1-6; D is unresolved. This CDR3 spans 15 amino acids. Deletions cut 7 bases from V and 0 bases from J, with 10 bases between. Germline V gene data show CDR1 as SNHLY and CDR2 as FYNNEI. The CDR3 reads CASTQESSYNSPLHF. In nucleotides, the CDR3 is TGTGCCAGCACTCAAGAGAGCTCCTATAATTCACCCCTCCACTTT.

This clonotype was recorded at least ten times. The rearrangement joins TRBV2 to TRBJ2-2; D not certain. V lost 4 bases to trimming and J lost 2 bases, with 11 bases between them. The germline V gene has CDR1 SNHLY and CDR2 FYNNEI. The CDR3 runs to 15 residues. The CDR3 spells CASSAMLPNTGELFF. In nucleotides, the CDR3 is TGTGCCAGCAGTGCGATGTTGCCCAACACCGGGGAGCTGTTTTTT.

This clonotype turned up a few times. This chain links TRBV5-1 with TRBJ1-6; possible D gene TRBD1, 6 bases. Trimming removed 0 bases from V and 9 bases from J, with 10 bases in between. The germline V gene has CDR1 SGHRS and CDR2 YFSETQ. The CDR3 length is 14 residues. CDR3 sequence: CASSLGETGSPLHF. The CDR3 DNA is TGCGCCAGCAGCTTGGGGGAGACAGGTTCACCCCTCCACTTT.

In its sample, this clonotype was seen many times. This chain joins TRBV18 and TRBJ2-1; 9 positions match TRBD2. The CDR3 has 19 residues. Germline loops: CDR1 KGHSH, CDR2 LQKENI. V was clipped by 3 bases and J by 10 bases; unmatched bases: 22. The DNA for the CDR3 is TGTGCCAGCTCACCCCCACCCCTTGTGAGCGGGGGGTTCCCGGGAGAGCAGTTCTTC. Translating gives CASSPPPLVSGGFPGEQFF.

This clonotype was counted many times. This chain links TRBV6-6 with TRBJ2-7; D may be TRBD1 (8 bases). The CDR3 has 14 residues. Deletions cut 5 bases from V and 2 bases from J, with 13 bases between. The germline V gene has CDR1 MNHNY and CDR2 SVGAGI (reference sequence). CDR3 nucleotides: TGTGCCAGCAGTCTAACAGGGGGGGCCTACGAGCAGTACTTC. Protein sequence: CASSLTGGAYEQYF.

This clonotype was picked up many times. The CDR3 loop is CASSLGQGYYNEQFF. In DNA, the CDR3 is TGCGCCAGCAGCTTGGGACAGGGGTACTACAATGAGCAGTTCTTC. V gene TRBV5-1 combines with J gene TRBJ2-1; 8 positions match TRBD1. V was clipped by 0 bases and J by 3 bases; unmatched bases: 2. CDR1 and CDR2 (germline): SGHRS, YFSETQ. The CDR3 sequence is 15 residues long.

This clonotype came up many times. The CDR3 region has the DNA TGTGCCAGCAGCTTAGTGGAGGGCTCCCCTTACGAGCAGTACTTC. Protein: CASSLVEGSPYEQYF. The chain combines TRBV7-8 with TRBJ2-7, with a weak D call TRBD2 (6 bases). CDR3 size: 15 residues. The V end lost 1 base, the J end lost 4 bases, and 14 bases lay between the germline ends. The germline V gene has CDR1 SGHVS and CDR2 FQNEAQ.

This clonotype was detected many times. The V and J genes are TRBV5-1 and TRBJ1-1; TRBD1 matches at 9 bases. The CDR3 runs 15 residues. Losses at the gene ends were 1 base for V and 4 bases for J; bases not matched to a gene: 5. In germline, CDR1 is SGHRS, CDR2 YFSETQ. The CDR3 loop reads CASSLTGQGGTEAFF. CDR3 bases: TGCGCCAGCAGCTTGACGGGACAGGGCGGCACTGAAGCTTTCTTT.